This T cell receptor beta chain was sequenced during a study of prognosis after radiotherapy for stage I lung cancer. The overall study: The tumors were adenocarcinoma in over 10 patients (squamous cell carcinoma in several). After radiotherapy, distant metastases appeared in a few patients at a median of approximately 7 months, and 15 patients showed no significant progression. Patients received 3 to 5 SBRT fractions with a biologically effective dose of at least 100 Gy.

This clonotype was seen many times. The antigen remains unidentified. Study-level findings and limits: Following stereotactic body radiation therapy, patients who went on to develop distant metastases had lower Shannon entropy.

V lost 5 bases and J 7 bases, leaving 6 bases between the germline ends. The CDR3 covers 11 residues. Germline V gene data show CDR1 as ENHRY and CDR2 as SYGVKD. From genomic DNA, two-round multiplex PCR was used to amplify TCR beta CDR3. Primers specific to each TRBV and TRBJ gene drove first-round PCR. TCRdb processed the multiplex PCR reads anew with MiXCR; each CDR3 protein has one entry. This table holds 30,000 to 40,000 distinct CDR3 sequences, about 31% found once. Sequences were derived from PBMCs, sampled before or after stereotactic body radiation therapy (not recorded which). This chain uses TRBV10-3 with TRBJ2-1; D unclear. The origin of this receptor is a donor over 45 with non-small cell lung cancer. The CDR3 DNA follows: TGTGCCATCAGTCTCGGAAATGAGCAGTTCTTC. Translated: CAISLGNEQFF.